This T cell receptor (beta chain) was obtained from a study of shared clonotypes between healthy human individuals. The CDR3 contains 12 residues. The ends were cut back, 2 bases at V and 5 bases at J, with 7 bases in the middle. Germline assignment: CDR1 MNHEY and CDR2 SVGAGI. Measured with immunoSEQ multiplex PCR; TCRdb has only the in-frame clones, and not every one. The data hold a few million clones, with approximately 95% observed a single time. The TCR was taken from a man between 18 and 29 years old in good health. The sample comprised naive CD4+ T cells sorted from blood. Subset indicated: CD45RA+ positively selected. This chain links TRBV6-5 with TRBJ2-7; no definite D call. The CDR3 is CASSYPGNEQYF. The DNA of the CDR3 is TGTGCCAGCAGTTACCCCGGCAACGAGCAGTACTTC.